The present entry profiles one T cell receptor beta chain with its context. The method was immunoSEQ multiplex PCR; TCRdb's version includes in-frame clones alone and lacks a portion of them. The table shows some 230,000 clones, with approximately 90% occurring only once. The data were taken from a study of blood T cell repertoires in COVID-19. Trimming took 5 bases from V and 5 from J, leaving 12 bases between them. This CDR3 is 13 amino acids long. CDR1 is SGHTA, CDR2 FQGNSA, per germline. The chain carries TRBV7-2 and TRBJ1-1; D remains unclear. The material sequenced was peripheral blood. This TCR was recovered from a young man who had recovered from COVID-19. The CDR3 here is CASSPTRGTEAFF. The CDR3 bases are TGTGCCAGCAGCCCCACGCGGGGAACTGAAGCTTTCTTT.